This TCR beta chain is from a study of OX40 agonist ivuxolimab in advanced cancers. Generated by immunoSEQ multiplex PCR, the TCRdb table keeps only in-frame clones and is missing some. The sample yields about 47,000 clones, approximately 91% seen once. Trimming took 4 bases from V and 0 from J; bases not matched to a gene: 15. Germline assignment: CDR1 LNHDA and CDR2 SQIVND (reference sequence). The CDR3 has 19 residues. The source is an adult with an advanced solid tumor such as melanoma, head and neck, liver or kidney cancer. This specimen was CD4+ or CD8+ T cells sorted from blood, taken in a trial of the OX40 agonist ivuxolimab. The chain is built from TRBV19 and TRBJ2-4; 7 bases align to TRBD1. The DNA for the CDR3 is TGTGCCAGTAGTACCCAGACAGGGAAAGCCCTAAAAGCCAAAAACATTCAGTACTTC. It codes for CASSTQTGKALKAKNIQYF.